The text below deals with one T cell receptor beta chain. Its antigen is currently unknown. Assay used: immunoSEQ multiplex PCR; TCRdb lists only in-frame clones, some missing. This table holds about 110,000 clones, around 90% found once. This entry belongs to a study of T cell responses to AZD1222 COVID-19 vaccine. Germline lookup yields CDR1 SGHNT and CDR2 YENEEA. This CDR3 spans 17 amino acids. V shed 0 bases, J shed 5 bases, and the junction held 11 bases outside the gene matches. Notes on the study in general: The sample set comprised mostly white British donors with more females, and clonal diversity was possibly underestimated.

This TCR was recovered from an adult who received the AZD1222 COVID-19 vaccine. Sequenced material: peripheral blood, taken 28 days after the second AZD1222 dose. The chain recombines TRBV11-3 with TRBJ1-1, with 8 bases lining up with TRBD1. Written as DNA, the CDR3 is TGTGCCAGCAGCTTAGATCCTAAGGACAGGGTCGCTACTGAAGCTTTCTTT. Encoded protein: CASSLDPKDRVATEAFF.